A selection of T cell receptor beta chains follows, all from one sample in a study of cytotoxic CD8 clonotypes in ibrutinib-treated CLL. Profiled with immunoSEQ multiplex PCR; TCRdb holds only in-frame clones, not every one. The sample carries 160,000 or so clones, 70% to 90% recorded once. The sample consisted of PBMCs, taken at disease progression, from a patient treated with ibrutinib. These TCRs come from a human donor with chronic lymphocytic leukemia. The conserved cysteine and the conserved F or W are not part of the CDR3 here.

CDR3	V
ASSRGTGTYNEQF	TRBV10-1
ASSPTALLNTDTQY	TRBV5-1
ASSPRTSPGNEQF	TRBV18
ASSLEVGSSTDTQY	TRBV7-9
ASSPAMRGVGSEQY	TRBV4-2
ASSFGTSRLAKNIQY	TRBV7-8
ASSEYTGVKNGYT	TRBV25-1
AWRDAGNTEAF	TRBV30
ASSQRAGQGAREQY	TRBV27
ASSSPRGFDRIYGYT	TRBV5-6
SGQGEMGYGYT	TRBV29-1
ASSLGQGVYNEQF	TRBV5-1
ASSKRAGPQVDYGYT	TRBV27
ASSDEGNEQF	TRBV2
ASSHLASLDPEQF	TRBV4-1
ASSYSSGAVDETQY	TRBV6-5
ASTIRWPNTEAF	TRBV6-5
ASWTGRGNQPQH	TRBV6-6
ASSMTRDRGFLGNTIY	TRBV19
ASSQEGGFRQYTEAF	TRBV4-1
AQSRGRTEAF	TRBV5-8
AWSGGVHTGELF	TRBV30
ASSPRGGTNYGYT	TRBV18
ASSITGTGYPTGELF	TRBV2
ASRTKPDSNTEAF	TRBV7-3
ATSRGGGFSYEQY	TRBV7-2
ASSMGNIAGGNTEAF	TRBV19
SVEGKAALEAF	TRBV29-1
SVQFPGTARRNTEAF	TRBV29-1
ASSTGLSLYNEQF	TRBV5-6
ATRLAGDSDTQY	TRBV7-9
ASSQDRNPGGYT	TRBV7-3
ASSFSSASRKQF	TRBV27
ASAGDYNEQF	TRBV6-1
ASSLDGLGYNEQF	TRBV19
ASSLEGTGVRNTIY	TRBV7-2
ASCRGREAEETQY	TRBV10-2
ASSWDRIRSGNTEAF	TRBV5-1
ASSLSGTGGYEQY	TRBV18
ASSLVTAPTEAF	TRBV7-2
ASSLWAGGQPQH	TRBV28
ASSEISLAGGRKRQF	TRBV25-1
ASSLMGPNEQF	TRBV7-3